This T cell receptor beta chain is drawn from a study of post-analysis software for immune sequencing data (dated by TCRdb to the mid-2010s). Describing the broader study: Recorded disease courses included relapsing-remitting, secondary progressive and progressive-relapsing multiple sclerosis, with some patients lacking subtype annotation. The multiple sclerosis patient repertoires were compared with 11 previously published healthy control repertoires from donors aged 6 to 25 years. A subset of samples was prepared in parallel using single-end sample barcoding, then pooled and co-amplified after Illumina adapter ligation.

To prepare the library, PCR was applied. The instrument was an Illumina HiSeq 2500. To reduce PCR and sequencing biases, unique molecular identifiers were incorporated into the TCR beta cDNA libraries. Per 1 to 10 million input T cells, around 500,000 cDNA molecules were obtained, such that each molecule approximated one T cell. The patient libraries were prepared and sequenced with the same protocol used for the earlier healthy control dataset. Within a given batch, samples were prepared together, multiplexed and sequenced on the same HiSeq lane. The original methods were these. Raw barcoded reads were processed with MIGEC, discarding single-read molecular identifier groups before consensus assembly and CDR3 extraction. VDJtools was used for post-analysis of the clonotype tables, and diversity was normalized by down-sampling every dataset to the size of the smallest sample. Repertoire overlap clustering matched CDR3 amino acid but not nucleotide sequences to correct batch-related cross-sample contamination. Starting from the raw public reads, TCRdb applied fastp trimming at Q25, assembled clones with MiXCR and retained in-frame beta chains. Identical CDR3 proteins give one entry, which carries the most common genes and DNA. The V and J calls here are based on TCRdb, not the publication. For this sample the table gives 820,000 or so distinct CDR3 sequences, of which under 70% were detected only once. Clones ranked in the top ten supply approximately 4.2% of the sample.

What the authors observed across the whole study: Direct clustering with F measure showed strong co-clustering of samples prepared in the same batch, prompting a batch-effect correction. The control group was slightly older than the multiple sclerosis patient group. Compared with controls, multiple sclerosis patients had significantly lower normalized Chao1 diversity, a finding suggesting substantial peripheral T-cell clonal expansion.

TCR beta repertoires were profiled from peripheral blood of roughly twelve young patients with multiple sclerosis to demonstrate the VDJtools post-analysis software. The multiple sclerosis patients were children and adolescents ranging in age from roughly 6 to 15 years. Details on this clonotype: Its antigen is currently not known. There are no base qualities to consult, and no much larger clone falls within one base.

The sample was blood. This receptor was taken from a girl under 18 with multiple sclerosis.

The sequenced DNA: TGCAGTGCTTTAACAGGGACAGGCAATCAGCCCCAGCATTTT. It translates as CSALTGTGNQPQHF. This chain joins TRBV20-1 to TRBJ1-5; TRBD1 matches 7 bases in the middle. The CDR3 contains 14 residues, cysteine and phenylalanine counted. Of the read, only the CDR3 DNA is kept; its 42 bases are in frame from base 1. Unmatched junction bases come to 6, with V trimmed by 5 bases and J by 2 bases. CDR1 DFQATT and CDR2 SNEGSKA were looked up in the germline V gene (reference sequence).